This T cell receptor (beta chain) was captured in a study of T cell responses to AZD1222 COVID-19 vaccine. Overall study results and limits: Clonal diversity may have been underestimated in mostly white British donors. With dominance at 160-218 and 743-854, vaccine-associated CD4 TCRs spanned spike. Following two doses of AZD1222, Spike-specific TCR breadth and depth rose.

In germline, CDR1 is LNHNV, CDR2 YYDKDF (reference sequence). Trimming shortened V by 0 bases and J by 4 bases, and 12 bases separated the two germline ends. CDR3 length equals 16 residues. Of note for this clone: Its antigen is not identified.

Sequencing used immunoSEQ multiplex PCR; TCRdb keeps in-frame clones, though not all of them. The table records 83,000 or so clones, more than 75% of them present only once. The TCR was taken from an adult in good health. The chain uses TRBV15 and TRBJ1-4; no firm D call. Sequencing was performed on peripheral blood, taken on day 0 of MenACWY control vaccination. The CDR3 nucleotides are TGTGCCACCAGCAGAGATCAAGATGCCAATAATGAAAAACTGTTTTTT. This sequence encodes CATSRDQDANNEKLFF.